What follows are 32 T cell receptor beta chains derived from one specimen sequenced in a study of identical twins. Each CDR3 protein gets one entry after TCRdb re-called the 5' RACE reads with MiXCR. The sample consists of 1.5 million to 2 million distinct CDR3 sequences, around a third of them appearing once. The material sequenced was cord blood. These receptors were collected from a newborn girl in good health.

The V and J genes are TRBV7-8 and TRBJ2-1; D gene unclear. This CDR3 is 15 amino acids long. V lost 5 bases and J lost 4, with 15 bases in between. Germline-derived CDR1 and CDR2 are SGHVS and FQNEAQ. CDR3 DNA: TGTGCCAGCAGCGCCCATAGAGTTCAATACAATGAGCAGTTCTTC. Amino acids: CASSAHRVQYNEQFF.

This chain links TRBV2 with TRBJ2-1, with D perhaps TRBD1 (5 bases). This CDR3 has 13 amino acids. The V gene lost 5 bases and the J gene lost 10 bases, with 15 bases spanning the gap. The germline CDR1 and CDR2 sequences are SNHLY and FYNNEI. DNA for the CDR3: TGTGCCAGCAGTCACACCACAGGCTACGAGCAGTTCTTC. Its translation: CASSHTTGYEQFF.

Note on this clonotype: The junction does not match germline at one end; this may be a read error. The CDR3 bases are TGTGCCAGCAGACAAGGATATGGGGGTAGCGGCGGGAGTCATGAGCAGTTCTTC. This gives the protein CASRQGYGGSGGSHEQFF. The chain is built from TRBV14 and TRBJ2-1; TRBD2 agrees at 7 bases. The germline CDR1 and CDR2 sequences are SGHDN and FVKESK. This CDR3 comprises 18 residues.

The chain recombines TRBV4-2 with TRBJ2-1; D is unresolved. Trimming shortened V by 0 bases and J by 13 bases, and 19 bases separated the two germline ends. Germline lookup yields CDR1 LGHNA and CDR2 YNFKEQ. This CDR3 contains 15 residues. In DNA form, the CDR3 reads TGTGCCAGCAGCCAAGATCTGTCCCGGCAAGAGACCCAGTTCTTC. This encodes CASSQDLSRQETQFF.

The chain recombines TRBV29-1 with TRBJ1-5; tentative D call: TRBD1 (6 bases). The V end lost 4 bases, the J end lost 0 bases, and 13 bases lay between the germline ends. Looked up from germline, CDR1 is SQVTM and CDR2 is ANQGSEA. CDR3 length: 15 residues. The DNA for the CDR3 is TGCAGCGTTGGATACGCAGGGGATAGCAATCAGCCCCAGCATTTT. As protein: CSVGYAGDSNQPQHF.

This chain connects TRBV20-1 to TRBJ2-1, with D possibly called TRBD1 or TRBD2 (5 bases each). The DNA end is a closer match to TRBJ2-7, so the J assignment may be wrong. The CDR3 has 13 residues. Germline V gene data show CDR1 as DFQATT and CDR2 as SNEGSKA (reference sequence). The CDR3 DNA follows: TGCAGTGCTAAGAGGGGACCCAGATACGAGCAGTACTTC. Its protein is CSAKRGPRYEQYF.

A remark on this clonotype: A far larger clone is off by one base, so a read error is likely. The rearrangement uses TRBV4-2 and TRBJ2-3, with 10 bases lining up with TRBD2. The germline gives CDR1 LGHNA, CDR2 YNFKEQ. This CDR3 comprises 14 residues. For the CDR3, the DNA is TGTGCCAGCAGCTCTAGCGGGAGCAGAGATACGCAGTATTTT. It codes for CASSSSGSRDTQYF.

The genes are TRBV12-3 or TRBV12-4 and TRBJ2-7; possibly TRBD2 for D (6 bases). The J call may be wrong; the DNA end is better matched by TRBJ2-5. This CDR3 spans 12 amino acids. CDR3 nucleotides: TGTGCCAGCAGGCGGGGTTGGGAGACCCAGTACTTC. It specifies CASRRGWETQYF.

Concerning this clonotype: This sequence may be a read error, since a much larger clone differs from it by one base. V is TRBV6-5 and J is TRBJ2-3; 7 nucleotides align to TRBD1. This CDR3 is built from 16 residues. Germline-derived CDR1 and CDR2 are MNHEY and SVGAGI. The CDR3, as DNA: TGTGTCAGCATCGACCGCCACGGGACAGCCACAGATACGCAGTATTTT. This translates into CVSIDRHGTATDTQYF.

The V call is TRBV28, the J call TRBJ1-5; no clear D gene. Deletions cut 7 bases from V and 4 bases from J, with 5 bases between. Germline V lookup: CDR1 MDHEN, CDR2 SYDVKM. The CDR3 sequence is 11 residues long. The CDR3 DNA follows: TGTGCCAGCAAGAAGAATCAGCCCCAGCATTTT. Translation: CASKKNQPQHF. Drawing the rest from reference TRBV28 and TRBJ1-5, the complete variable domain is DVKVTQSSRYLVKRTGEKVFLECVQDMDHENMFWYRQDPGLGLRLIYFSYDVKMKEKGDIPEGYSVSREKKERFSLILESASTNQTSMYLCASKKNQPQHFGDGTRLSIL.

J is TRBJ2-1 and V is TRBV20-1, with TRBD2 as a possible D gene (5 bases). Per the germline V gene, CDR1 is DFQATT and CDR2 is SNEGSKA (reference sequence). The CDR3 sequence is 13 residues long. Trimming left V 3 bases short and J 7 bases short, with 13 bases between. The CDR3 nucleotides read TGCAGTGCTAGGAAGGACTCGAGAAATGAGCAGTTCTTC. Amino acid sequence: CSARKDSRNEQFF.

The chain links TRBV4-1 to TRBJ1-4, with D perhaps matching TRBD1 (5 bases). The germline CDR1 and CDR2 sequences are MGHRA and YSYEKL. V lost 0 bases and J lost 8, with 16 bases in between. CDR3 length equals 16 residues. CDR3 amino acids: CASSQDGTAGGEKLFF. The CDR3, as DNA: TGCGCCAGCAGCCAAGACGGGACGGCCGGAGGCGAAAAACTGTTTTTT.

This chain joins TRBV5-1 and TRBJ2-5; 10 nucleotides agree with TRBD1. Trimming removed 1 base from V and 11 bases from J; junction bases left unmatched: 11. Germline V CDR1 and CDR2: SGHRS, YFSETQ. This CDR3 spans 15 amino acids. Here the CDR3 reads CASSLRTGGSNEQYF. The CDR3 DNA reads as TGCGCCAGCAGCTTGAGGACAGGGGGGAGCAATGAGCAGTACTTC.

V is TRBV20-1 and J is TRBJ1-1, with D unclear. The CDR3 is made up of 12 amino acids. The germline V and J ends were trimmed by 6 bases and 2 bases, with 10 bases remaining between them. Looked up from germline, CDR1 is DFQATT and CDR2 is SNEGSKA (reference sequence). The CDR3 sequence: CSAHQPNTEAFF. CDR3 sequence (DNA): TGCAGTGCCCACCAACCTAACACTGAAGCTTTCTTT.

This clonotype was recorded a few times. The V and J genes are TRBV9 and TRBJ2-3; maybe TRBD1 (6 bases). Per the germline V gene, CDR1 is SGDLS and CDR2 is YYNGEE. Trimming took off 4 bases at V and 4 bases at J, with 16 bases between the two ends. The CDR3 spans 15 residues. CDR3 bases: TGTGCCAGCAGCCCAAACGTGGGGGCGGCAGATACGCAGTATTTT. Translating gives CASSPNVGAADTQYF.

The chain has TRBV24-1 and TRBJ2-7; D may be TRBD2 (5 bases). The J call may not be correct, given that the DNA end is closer to TRBJ2-5. Germline lookup yields CDR1 KGHDR and CDR2 SFDVKD. The CDR3 length is 13 residues. CDR3 sequence (DNA): TGTGCCACCAGTGTAGTGGGAGTGGAGACCCAGTACTTC. This translates into CATSVVGVETQYF.

This chain joins TRBV6-1 and TRBJ2-6; 14 nucleotides align to TRBD2. With V trimmed by 6 bases and J by 4 bases, 11 bases remained unmatched. Germline CDR1 and CDR2: MNHNS and SASEGT. The CDR3 spans 19 residues. This CDR3 reads CASRKPGLAGVWGANVLTF. The CDR3 bases are TGTGCCAGCAGAAAACCGGGACTAGCGGGAGTTTGGGGGGCCAACGTCCTGACTTTC.

The chain employs TRBV11-2 and TRBJ2-1; D may match TRBD1 or TRBD2 (6 bases each). The CDR3 runs to 14 residues. Deletions cut 3 bases from V and 9 bases from J, with 15 bases between. Germline V CDR1 and CDR2: SGHAT, FQNNGV. The DNA of the CDR3 is TGTGCCAGCAGCTTTGGGGGGCCGACGGGTGAGCAGTTCTTC. As protein: CASSFGGPTGEQFF.

The sample holds a few counts of this clonotype. The V call is TRBV20-1, the J call TRBJ1-5, with D tentatively TRBD1 (6 bases). This CDR3 comprises 15 residues. Trimming removed 0 bases from V and 2 bases from J, with 11 bases in between. CDR1 is DFQATT and CDR2 is SNEGSKA in the germline V gene (reference sequence). CDR3: CSARDRGLGNQPQHF. CDR3 nucleotides: TGCAGTGCTAGAGATAGGGGGTTGGGCAATCAGCCCCAGCATTTT.

This clonotype was counted once. This chain joins TRBV3-1 and TRBJ1-6; D is perhaps TRBD1 (6 bases). From germline, CDR1 is LGHDT and CDR2 YNNKEL (reference sequence). The length of the CDR3 is 15 residues. The V and J ends lost 5 bases and 8 bases respectively, with 16 bases between them. This CDR3 is CASSGGGRRHSPLHF. CDR3 coding DNA: TGTGCCAGCAGCGGTGGGGGCAGGAGGCATTCACCCCTCCACTTT.

The chain couples TRBV24-1 to TRBJ2-1, with 13 nucleotides matching TRBD2. CDR3 size: 15 residues. Germline assignment: CDR1 KGHDR and CDR2 SFDVKD. V was clipped by 9 bases and J by 6 bases; unmatched bases: 7. The CDR3 region is CATGRLAGGLNEQFF. DNA of the CDR3: TGTGCCACCGGACGACTAGCGGGGGGCCTCAATGAGCAGTTCTTC.

This clonotype was detected only a few times. The chain couples TRBV12-3 or TRBV12-4 to TRBJ1-5, with 12 bases aligning to TRBD1. The CDR3 is 18 amino acids. V dropped 5 bases and J dropped 0; count of bases not matched to a gene: 8. For the CDR3, the DNA is TGTGCCAGCAGTCCGGGACAGGGGGCGGCTTATAGCAATCAGCCCCAGCATTTT. Protein sequence: CASSPGQGAAYSNQPQHF.

This rearrangement joins TRBV14 to TRBJ2-1; TRBD1 agrees at 9 bases. Germline assignment: CDR1 SGHDN and CDR2 FVKESK. J lost 13 bases, V lost 5 bases, and 9 bases had no gene match. The CDR3 contains 13 residues. This chain's CDR3 is CASSGQGLETQFF. CDR3 sequence (DNA): TGTGCCAGCAGCGGACAGGGGCTGGAGACCCAGTTCTTC.

This rearrangement joins TRBV20-1 to TRBJ2-7; the D gene is possibly TRBD2 (7 bases). The end of the DNA fits TRBJ2-5 better, so the J call may be wrong. The CDR3 loop spans 14 amino acids. CDR1 is DFQATT, CDR2 SNEGSKA, per germline (reference sequence). The CDR3 here is CSARFRGGVETQYF. CDR3 DNA: TGCAGTGCCCGGTTTCGAGGGGGGGTGGAGACCCAGTACTTC.

This clonotype was counted only a few times. The chain has TRBV27 and TRBJ2-5; D call uncertain. Germline V gene data show CDR1 as MNHEY and CDR2 as SMNVEV (reference sequence). V was clipped by 5 bases and J by 3 bases, with 10 bases between them. The CDR3 is made up of 13 amino acids. The CDR3, as DNA: TGTGCCAGCAGTATCCGATGGGAAGAGACCCAGTACTTC. Translation gives CASSIRWEETQYF.

This clonotype appeared a few times. The chain carries TRBV6-1 and TRBJ1-1, with unresolved D. V lost 0 bases, J lost 10 bases, and 9 bases lay in between. The CDR3 is 12 residues long. Germline CDR1 and CDR2: MNHNS and SASEGT. CDR3 DNA: TGTGCCAGCAGTGAAGCGAGCATGAGAGCTTTCTTT. Translated: CASSEASMRAFF.

The chain couples TRBV2 to TRBJ2-1; D is unresolved. Per the germline V gene, CDR1 is SNHLY and CDR2 is FYNNEI. CDR3 size: 13 residues. Trimming pared 4 bases from V and 3 bases from J, leaving 7 bases between. CDR3: CASSALGYNEQFF. CDR3 DNA sequence: TGTGCCAGCAGTGCATTGGGCTACAATGAGCAGTTCTTC.

The chain combines TRBV20-1 with TRBJ2-4; 15 bases line up with TRBD2. The CDR3 contains 17 residues. With V trimmed by 1 base and J by 13 bases, 14 bases remained unmatched. Per germline, CDR1 DFQATT and CDR2 SNEGSKA (reference sequence). DNA of the CDR3: TGCAGTGCTAGAGCGTTCGGGACTAGCGGGGGGTACAATGAGCAGTACTTC. Its protein product is CSARAFGTSGGYNEQYF.

This clonotype was seen a handful of times. The chain recombines TRBV12-3 or TRBV12-4 with TRBJ1-6; D call uncertain. Deletions cut 5 bases from V and 2 bases from J, with 7 bases between. The CDR3 spans 14 residues. The DNA of the CDR3 is TGTGCCAGCAGTAAAGATACCTATAATTCACCCCTCCACTTT. Its translation: CASSKDTYNSPLHF.

V usage is TRBV3-1 and J usage is TRBJ2-1; D call uncertain. V lost 6 bases and J lost 10, with 16 bases in between. The CDR3 length is 13 residues. The germline CDR1 and CDR2 sequences are LGHDT and YNNKEL (reference sequence). CDR3 coding DNA: TGTGCCAGCAGTCGTGAGACCATCGGGGAGCAGTTCTTC. Translation gives CASSRETIGEQFF.

This chain connects TRBV18 to TRBJ2-3, with D possibly TRBD2 on 6 matching bases. CDR1 and CDR2 (germline): KGHSH, LQKENI. The CDR3 length is 11 residues. Between the trimmed V and J ends, which lost 10 bases and 4 bases, there was a span of 9 bases. The CDR3 reads CATEGADTQYF. The CDR3 bases are TGTGCCACGGAGGGCGCAGATACGCAGTATTTT.

A remark on this clonotype: One base away lies a much larger clone, so this may be a sequencing read error. The chain couples TRBV28 to TRBJ2-7; D is undetermined. The CDR3 is made up of 14 amino acids. With 9 bases removed from V and 7 bases from J, the gap between germline ends came to 22 bases. CDR1 is MDHEN and CDR2 is SYDVKM in the germline V gene. CDR3 region: CASTDWAPPNEQYF. The DNA of the CDR3 is TGTGCCAGTACTGATTGGGCTCCTCCCAATGAGCAGTACTTC.